Included here is one TCR beta chain sequence, with context. Its target is not known. The method was immunoSEQ multiplex PCR; TCRdb's version includes in-frame clones alone and lacks a portion of them. The sample lists 77,000 or so clones, about 85% occurring once. V was cut by 5 bases and J by 2 bases, with 16 bases left in between. From germline, CDR1 is SGHTA and CDR2 FQGNSA. The CDR3 is made up of 16 amino acids. The data originate from a study of OX40 agonist ivuxolimab in advanced cancers. The study's findings and limits: Among the nonresponders, some also had low normalized T-cell clonal expansion.

The chain joins TRBV7-2 to TRBJ2-1, with D possibly TRBD2 on 5 matching bases. Sequencing was performed on CD4+ or CD8+ T cells sorted from blood, taken in a trial of the OX40 agonist ivuxolimab. The clonotype originates from an adult with an advanced solid tumor such as melanoma, head and neck, liver or kidney cancer. The CDR3 sequence is CASSRLGTRAYNEQFF. In nucleotides, the CDR3 is TGTGCCAGCAGCCGCCTAGGAACTAGGGCCTACAATGAGCAGTTCTTC.